The clone carrying this TCR beta chain was counted a few times. Its antigen remains unknown. CDR1 and CDR2 from the germline V gene are SGHAT and FQNNGV. CDR3 length: 16 residues. V lost 0 bases, J lost 4 bases, and 13 bases lay in between. This sample was included in a study of response to subunit inactivated influenza vaccine. TCRdb itself ran the RT-PCR reads through MiXCR, one entry per CDR3 protein. The data show roughly 780,000 distinct CDR3 sequences, around 20% seen once. Study outcomes and limitations: That few new T cells are recruited by each seasonal influenza vaccination was the authors' suggestion.

J is TRBJ1-3 and V is TRBV11-2; the D is unclear. Sequencing was performed on PBMCs from blood, taken around 5 days after vaccination. The sequence came from a man aged 50 to 59 who received an inactivated influenza vaccine. In DNA, the CDR3 is TGTGCCAGCAGCTTAGATTTACAGAGCAACGGAAACACCATATATTTT. Translation gives CASSLDLQSNGNTIYF.